The table lists the clone carrying this T cell receptor (beta chain) with many counts. Its specificity is unknown. The sample is drawn from a study of T cell repertoires in cytomegalovirus infection. V lost 3 bases and J lost 4, with 13 bases in between. This CDR3 spans 15 amino acids. Broader study findings: In two of eight donors, the top clonotype was HLA-C-restricted CMV-specific. Cumulative public TCR beta family frequency identified carriers of CMV plus the relevant HLA.

TCRdb reanalysed the reads using MiXCR and keeps one entry per CDR3 protein. The table records some 110,000 distinct CDR3 sequences, about 9.5% of them present only once. The V gene is TRBV12-3 or TRBV12-4, the J gene TRBJ2-1; D not certain. The TCR sequence derives from a human donor in good health (CMV status not recorded). Some clones in this sample may be carry-over from other donors' samples. The sample comprised PBMCs, sequenced either directly or after in vitro stimulation (not recorded which). The CDR3 coding sequence is TGTGCCAGCAGTTTCAGATCGGAACGGTACAATGAGCAGTTCTTC. Protein: CASSFRSERYNEQFF.